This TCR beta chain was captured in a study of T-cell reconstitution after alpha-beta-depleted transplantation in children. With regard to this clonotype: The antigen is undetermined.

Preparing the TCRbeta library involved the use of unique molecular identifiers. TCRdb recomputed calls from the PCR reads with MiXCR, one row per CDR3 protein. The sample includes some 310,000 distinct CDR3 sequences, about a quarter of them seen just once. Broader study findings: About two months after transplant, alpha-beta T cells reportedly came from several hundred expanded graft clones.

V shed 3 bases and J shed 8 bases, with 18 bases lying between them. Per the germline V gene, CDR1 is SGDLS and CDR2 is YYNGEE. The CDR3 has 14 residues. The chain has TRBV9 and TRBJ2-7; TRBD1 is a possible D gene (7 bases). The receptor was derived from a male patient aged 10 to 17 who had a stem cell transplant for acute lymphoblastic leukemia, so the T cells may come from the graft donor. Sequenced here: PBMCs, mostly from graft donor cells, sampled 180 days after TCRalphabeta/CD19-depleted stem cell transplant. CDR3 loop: CASSAGGLINKQYF. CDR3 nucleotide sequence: TGTGCCAGCAGCGCAGGGGGGCTGATCAACAAGCAGTACTTC.